One and the same sample provided the 3 T cell receptor beta chains below, sequenced in a study of blood T cell repertoires in COVID-19. Sequencing used immunoSEQ multiplex PCR; TCRdb keeps in-frame clones, though not all of them. The table has 200,000 to 250,000 clones, 88% seen once. Sample: peripheral blood. These receptors originate from a man aged 18 to 29 with active or convalescent COVID-19.

The rearrangement uses TRBV7-2 and TRBJ1-6; possibly TRBD1 for D (6 bases). Germline V CDR1 and CDR2: SGHTA, FQGNSA. This CDR3 is built from 15 residues. Deletions cut 5 bases from V and 10 bases from J, with 18 bases between. CDR3 sequence reads: CASSPRQVGPSPLHF. The CDR3, as DNA: TGTGCCAGCAGCCCACGACAGGTCGGACCCTCACCCCTCCACTTT. Combining the CDR3 with reference TRBV7-2 and TRBJ1-6 gives the whole variable domain GAGVSQSPSNKVTEKGKDVELRCDPISGHTALYWYRQSLGQGLEFLIYFQGNSAPDKSGLPSDRFSAERTGGSVSTLTIQRTQQEDSAVYLCASSPRQVGPSPLHFGNGTRLTVT.

J is TRBJ2-7 and V is TRBV7-6, with D perhaps matching TRBD2 (5 bases). CDR3 size: 12 residues. V gave up 6 bases and J gave up 5 bases, with 11 bases separating them. From germline, CDR1 is SGHVS and CDR2 FNYEAQ. Written as DNA, the CDR3 is TGTGCCAGCAGTCATCGGGGAGACGAGCAGTACTTC. This codes for CASSHRGDEQYF.

The chain combines TRBV18 with TRBJ2-7; 8 nucleotides agree with TRBD1. The junction had 7 bases not matched to a gene; V was cut back by 3 bases and J by 3 bases. The CDR3 extends over 15 amino acids. CDR1 is KGHSH, CDR2 LQKENI, per germline. The CDR3 reads CASSPAGGADYEQYF. DNA of the CDR3: TGTGCCAGCTCACCGGCAGGGGGCGCTGACTACGAGCAGTACTTC.